What follows are 27 T cell receptor beta chains derived from one specimen sequenced in a study of tumor-infiltrating lymphocytes in primary liver carcinoma. Taking 20-30 mg of unsorted bulk tissue, the authors co-extracted RNA and DNA. Constant-region priming of about 0.5 ug total RNA yielded TCR beta cDNA. It was through three nested multiplex PCR rounds of slightly modified ARM-PCR that TCR beta libraries arose. Forward primers for TRBV1-TRBV30 and a C-beta reverse primer served the first two PCR rounds, at 10 cycles each. TCRdb re-analysed the multiplex PCR reads in MiXCR, keeping a single row per CDR3 protein. The repertoire holds 95,000 to 100,000 distinct CDR3 sequences, with approximately 70% as singletons. The sample consisted of liver tumor tissue from sampling region 2. Documented subset: tumor region T2, inferior pole. The origin of the receptors is a woman aged 60-70 years with primary liver carcinoma and hepatitis B virus infection.

Points on this clonotype: A junction boundary mismatches the germline segment, possibly from a read error. The chain links TRBV7-9 to TRBJ1-4; 7 bases match TRBD1. Germline CDR1 and CDR2: SEHNR and FQNEAQ (reference sequence). This CDR3 region has 14 residues. The DNA for the CDR3 is TGTGCCGGCAGCCGCGACAGGGCCGGTGAAAAACTGTTTTTT. Amino acids: CAGSRDRAGEKLFF.

Turning to this clonotype: The junction and the germline gene differ at one end; a read error may be behind it. The gene calls are TRBV6-5 and TRBJ2-2; D remains ambiguous. Germline CDR1 MNHEY, CDR2 SVGAGI. The CDR3 runs 12 residues. This chain's CDR3 is CASSQYTGELFF. The CDR3 nucleotides are TGTGCCAGCAGTCAATACACCGGTGAGCTGTTTTTT.

In its sample, this clonotype was seen many times. This chain connects TRBV5-6 to TRBJ1-2, with D hard to call. The CDR3 runs to 15 residues. V was cut by 0 bases and J by 0 bases, with 9 bases left in between. Per the germline V gene, CDR1 is SGHDT and CDR2 is YYEEEE. The CDR3 loop reads CASSLGRRANYGYTF. Here the CDR3 DNA reads TGTGCCAGCAGCTTGGGCCGGCGGGCTAACTATGGCTACACCTTC.

With regard to this clonotype: At one end, the junction sequence differs from germline, possibly due to a read error. CDR3 coding DNA: TGTGCCGGCAGTTACCGGGACAGGGGGCAGTTCTTC. It yields the protein CAGSYRDRGQFF. The chain joins TRBV28 to TRBJ2-1; 10 bases fit TRBD1. CDR1 is MDHEN, CDR2 SYDVKM, per germline. The CDR3 has 12 amino acids. Based on the CDR3 plus reference TRBV28 and TRBJ2-1, the full variable domain is DVKVTQSSRYLVKRTGEKVFLECVQDMDHENMFWYRQDPGLGLRLIYFSYDVKMKEKGDIPEGYSVSREKKERFSLILESASTNQTSMYLCAGSYRDRGQFFGPGTRLTVL.

About this clonotype itself: At one end, the junction sequence differs from germline, possibly due to a read error. V gene TRBV6-6 combines with J gene TRBJ1-1; weak D call: TRBD1 (5 bases). The germline V gene encodes CDR1 MNHNY and CDR2 SVGAGI (reference sequence). CDR3 length equals 15 residues. In DNA, the CDR3 is TGTGCCAGCAGTGAACCGGGACGGAGGAACGCTGAAGCTTTCTTT. Protein product: CASSEPGRRNAEAFF.

This clonotype turned up a few times. A much larger clone lies one base from this, so it may be a read error. The V call is TRBV6-1, the J call TRBJ2-1; 9 bases are shared with TRBD2. The CDR3 totals 16 residues. The V gene's germline CDR1 is MNHNS and CDR2 SASEGT. The V and J ends lost 1 base and 3 bases, in that order; junction bases with no gene match: 4. The CDR3 DNA is TGTGCCAGCAGTGAAGGTCCTAGCGGGGACTACAATGAGCAGTTCTTC. As protein: CASSEGPSGDYNEQFF.

The rearrangement uses TRBV28 and TRBJ2-5; D gene uncertain. V gave up 4 bases and J gave up 2 bases, with 11 bases separating them. The CDR3 extends over 14 amino acids. CDR1 is MDHEN, CDR2 SYDVKM, per germline. The CDR3 is CASSSHGLQETQYF. Written as DNA, the CDR3 is TGTGCCAGCAGTTCCCACGGGCTTCAAGAGACCCAGTACTTC. The whole variable domain, filled in from reference TRBV28 and TRBJ2-5, reads DVKVTQSSRYLVKRTGEKVFLECVQDMDHENMFWYRQDPGLGLRLIYFSYDVKMKEKGDIPEGYSVSREKKERFSLILESASTNQTSMYLCASSSHGLQETQYFGPGTRLLVL.

The CDR3 region is CASSLKVSTSGRATDTQYF. The CDR3 DNA reads as TGTGCCAGCAGCTTAAAGGTCTCTACTAGCGGGAGAGCAACAGATACGCAGTATTTT. This rearrangement joins TRBV11-1 to TRBJ2-3; 11 bases align to TRBD2. There are 19 residues in the CDR3. With V trimmed by 2 bases and J by 3 bases, 13 bases remained unmatched. The germline V gene has CDR1 SGHAT and CDR2 FQDESV (reference sequence).

V and J are TRBV10-3 and TRBJ1-2, with no clear D. Germline V gene sequence: CDR1 ENHRY, CDR2 SYGVKD. The CDR3 is 11 amino acids. Trimming took off 4 bases at V and 9 bases at J, with 9 bases between the two ends. This CDR3 reads CAISVSDSYTF. CDR3 DNA: TGTGCCATCAGTGTGTCCGATAGCTACACCTTC.

As regards this clonotype: A much more abundant neighbour one base away suggests this may be a read error. The V gene is TRBV12-3 or TRBV12-4, the J gene TRBJ1-6; D call uncertain. This CDR3 contains 16 residues. V gave up 2 bases and J gave up 8 bases, with 16 bases separating them. CDR3 sequence reads: CASSLSGTSVDSPLHF. The CDR3 DNA reads as TGTGCCAGCAGTTTAAGCGGCACCAGTGTTGATTCACCCCTCCACTTT.

In regard to this clonotype: A read error may account for a junction end that differs from germline. This rearrangement joins TRBV11-2 to TRBJ2-1; D remains ambiguous. Germline loops: CDR1 SGHAT, CDR2 FQNNGV. The CDR3 sequence is 16 residues long. CDR3 residues: CASSLNLTGGCDDQFF. The CDR3 DNA reads TGTGCCAGCAGCTTAAATCTGACGGGTGGGTGCGATGATCAGTTCTTC.

This clonotype showed up just once. An end of the junction differs from the germline gene, which may be a read error. The rearrangement joins TRBV29-1 to TRBJ1-1; D is undetermined. Germline loops: CDR1 SQVTM, CDR2 ANQGSEA. The CDR3 extends over 14 amino acids. This chain's CDR3 is CSAHTDGTNTEALF. CDR3 DNA sequence: TGCAGCGCACATACGGACGGAACGAATACTGAAGCTCTCTTT. Complete variable domain (other parts from reference TRBV29-1 and TRBJ1-1): SAVISQKPSRDICQRGTSLTIQCQVDSQVTMMFWYRQQPGQSLTLIATANQGSEATYESGFVIDKFPISRPNLTFSTLTVSNMSPEDSSIYLCSAHTDGTNTEALFGQGTRLTVV.

With regard to this clonotype: At one boundary the junction diverges from the germline segment, which might be a read error. The CDR3, as DNA: TGTGCCATCAGTGACCACGAGGGTGGCGGGCTGTTCTTT. It translates to CAISDHEGGGLFF. The chain combines TRBV10-3 with TRBJ2-1, with D perhaps TRBD2 (5 bases). CDR1 and CDR2 (germline): ENHRY, SYGVKD. The CDR3 extends over 13 amino acids.

Regarding this clonotype: With a much larger clone just one base away, this may be a read error. A read error is likely, as this CDR3 ends without the conserved phenylalanine or tryptophan. The chain couples TRBV5-1 to TRBJ2-7; the D is unclear. Trimming stripped 2 bases from V and 7 bases from J, with 13 bases between. Germline V gene lookup returns CDR1 SGHRS and CDR2 YFSETQ. This CDR3 spans 13 amino acids. The CDR3 sequence: CASSLGLQGEQYS. For the CDR3, the DNA is TGCGCCAGCAGCTTAGGGCTCCAAGGGGAGCAGTACTCC.

As concerns this clonotype: At one end, the junction sequence differs from germline, possibly due to a read error. CDR3: CASSLGLGSDLTNTQYF. CDR3 nucleotide sequence: TGTGCCAGCAGCTTGGGACTCGGTAGCGACCTCACAAATACGCAGTATTTT. This chain links TRBV11-3 with TRBJ2-3, with D possibly matching TRBD2 (6 bases). The V gene's germline CDR1 is SGHNT and CDR2 YENEEA. The CDR3 has 17 amino acids.

The chain couples TRBV20-1 to TRBJ2-5; D gene ambiguous. Trimming cost V 0 bases and J 5 bases, with 16 bases left between them. Germline lookup yields CDR1 DFQATT and CDR2 SNEGSKA (reference sequence). The CDR3 runs 15 residues. Here the CDR3 DNA reads TGCAGTGCTAGAGATCCTAAGGGCCGAGGCGAGACCCAGTACTTC. Amino acid sequence: CSARDPKGRGETQYF.

This clonotype has only a few counts. A single base separates this from a much larger clone, so it may be a read error. The rearrangement links TRBV5-6 to TRBJ2-5; no clear D gene. CDR3 length equals 15 residues. The germline V and J ends were trimmed by 4 bases and 2 bases, with 15 bases remaining between them. CDR1 is SGHDT and CDR2 is YYEEEE in the germline V gene. CDR3 region: CASSQRIPVQETQYF. In DNA form, the CDR3 reads TGTGCCAGCAGCCAGAGGATTCCCGTGCAAGAGACCCAGTACTTC. Full variable domain (outside the CDR3, taken from reference TRBV5-6 and TRBJ2-5): DAGVTQSPTHLIKTRGQQVTLRCSPKSGHDTVSWYQQALGQGPQFIFQYYEEEERQRGNFPDRFSGHQFPNYSSELNVNALLLGDSALYLCASSQRIPVQETQYFGPGTRLLVL.

The genes are TRBV6-5 and TRBJ2-1; D uncertain. The V gene's germline CDR1 is MNHEY and CDR2 SVGAGI. Trimming took 4 bases from V and 7 from J, leaving 11 bases between them. The CDR3 covers 13 residues. The CDR3: CASSSRLLNEQFF. CDR3 DNA sequence: TGTGCCAGCAGTTCCAGGCTATTAAATGAGCAGTTCTTC.

At least ten counts were recorded for this clonotype. The chain is built from TRBV28 and TRBJ2-7, with a tentative D call TRBD1 (6 bases). The CDR3 runs to 16 residues. CDR1 is MDHEN and CDR2 is SYDVKM in the germline V gene. V shed 3 bases and J shed 4 bases, with 19 bases lying between them. In nucleotides, the CDR3 is TGTGCCAGCAGTTTCTCCTCTCGGGCAGGGGAATACGAGCAGTACTTC. Residues: CASSFSSRAGEYEQYF. Based on the CDR3 plus reference TRBV28 and TRBJ2-7, the full variable domain is DVKVTQSSRYLVKRTGEKVFLECVQDMDHENMFWYRQDPGLGLRLIYFSYDVKMKEKGDIPEGYSVSREKKERFSLILESASTNQTSMYLCASSFSSRAGEYEQYFGPGTRLTVT.

In its sample, this clonotype was seen once. The junction departs from the called germline gene at one end, perhaps through a read error. V usage is TRBV5-1 and J usage is TRBJ2-1, with D uncertain. The CDR3 runs to 16 residues. Germline CDR1 is SGHRS and CDR2 is YFSETQ. CDR3 in DNA: TGCGCCAGCAGCCTGCGGAGCCACGGCTCCTACAATGTGCAGTTCTTC. It is translated as CASSLRSHGSYNVQFF.

The table lists this clonotype with many counts. V gene TRBV19 combines with J gene TRBJ2-2, with 8 bases lining up with TRBD2. Germline V gives CDR1 LNHDA, CDR2 SQIVND (reference sequence). The V segment lost 5 bases and the J segment 5 bases; nucleotides outside the gene matches: 13. The CDR3 contains 17 residues. CDR3 loop: CASSPEGTSLRTGELFF. For the CDR3, the DNA is TGTGCCAGTAGTCCAGAAGGGACTAGTCTTAGGACCGGGGAGCTGTTTTTT.

There are many counts of this clonotype. This chain links TRBV29-1 with TRBJ2-7; 9 bases align to TRBD1. V dropped 6 bases and J dropped 3; count of bases not matched to a gene: 6. The CDR3 length is 13 residues. In germline, CDR1 is SQVTM, CDR2 ANQGSEA. The CDR3, as DNA: TGCAGCGTGGGGGGACAGGGTATCTACGAGCAGTACTTC. It translates to CSVGGQGIYEQYF.

Concerning this clonotype itself: A read error may explain this, as a much larger clone is one base away. This chain joins TRBV28 and TRBJ2-5; either TRBD1 or TRBD2 may fit D (5 bases each). The CDR3 loop spans 14 amino acids. CDR1 is MDHEN and CDR2 is SYDVKM in the germline V gene. Here the CDR3 DNA reads TGTGTCAGCACCAACCCCGGGGCAGCGGAGACCCAGTACTTC. This sequence encodes CVSTNPGAAETQYF.

This clonotype counts as medium-sized. The chain links TRBV11-2 to TRBJ2-7; the D gene could be TRBD1 or TRBD2 (6 bases each). V was trimmed by 1 base and J by 1 base, leaving 11 bases between them. Looked up from germline, CDR1 is SGHAT and CDR2 is FQNNGV. This CDR3 spans 15 amino acids. The CDR3 region has the DNA TGTGCCAGCAGCTTAGGGCCGGGGGCTTCCTACGAGCAGTACTTC. Encoded protein: CASSLGPGASYEQYF.

The chain has TRBV28 and TRBJ1-4, with D unresolved. CDR3 length equals 12 residues. Germline V lookup: CDR1 MDHEN, CDR2 SYDVKM. The CDR3 here is CTNSHPGEKLFF. Here the CDR3 DNA reads TGTACCAACAGCCACCCCGGTGAAAAACTGTTTTTT.

This clonotype has only one observation. Just one base apart from a much larger clone, this may be a read error. Without the conserved terminal phenylalanine or tryptophan, this CDR3 likely stems from a read error. This chain connects TRBV28 to TRBJ1-1, with D hard to call. The CDR3 is 16 amino acids. With 6 bases removed from V and 5 bases from J, the gap between germline ends came to 22 bases. CDR1 and CDR2 from the germline V gene are MDHEN and SYDVKM. CDR3 sequence reads: CASRSVALNMGTEAFI. The CDR3, as DNA: TGTGCCAGCAGAAGTGTCGCGTTGAACATGGGGACTGAAGCTTTCATT.

This sequence joins TRBV4-1 and TRBJ1-1; no clear D gene. The CDR3 has 16 amino acids. CDR1 MGHRA and CDR2 YSYEKL come from the germline V gene. Trimming removed 9 bases at V and 0 bases at J, with 20 bases between. CDR3 sequence (DNA): TGCGCCAGTAACCAAGATCGCAGGCCCCTGAACACTGAAGCTTTCTTT. Translation: CASNQDRRPLNTEAFF.